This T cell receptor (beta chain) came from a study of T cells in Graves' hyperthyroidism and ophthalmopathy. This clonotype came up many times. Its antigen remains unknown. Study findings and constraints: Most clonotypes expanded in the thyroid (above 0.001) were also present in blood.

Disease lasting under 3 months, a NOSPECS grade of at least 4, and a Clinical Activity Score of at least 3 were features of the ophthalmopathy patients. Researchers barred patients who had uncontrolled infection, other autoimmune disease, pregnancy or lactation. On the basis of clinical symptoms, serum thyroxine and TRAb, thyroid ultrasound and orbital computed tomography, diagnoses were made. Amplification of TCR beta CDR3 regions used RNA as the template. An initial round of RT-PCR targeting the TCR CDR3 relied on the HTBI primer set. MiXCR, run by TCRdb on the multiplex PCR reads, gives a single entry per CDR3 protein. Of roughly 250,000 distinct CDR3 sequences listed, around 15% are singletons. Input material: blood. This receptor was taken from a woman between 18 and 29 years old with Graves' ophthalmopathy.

The CDR3 DNA is TGTGCCAGCAGCCATGGGACTAGCGGGAGTACTGCAGATACGCAGTATTTT. It is translated as CASSHGTSGSTADTQYF. The rearrangement links TRBV3-1 to TRBJ2-3; 14 bases align to TRBD2. The ends lost 3 bases at V and 4 bases at J; junction bases unmatched: 6. Germline assignment: CDR1 LGHDT and CDR2 YNNKEL (reference sequence). The CDR3 is 17 amino acids.